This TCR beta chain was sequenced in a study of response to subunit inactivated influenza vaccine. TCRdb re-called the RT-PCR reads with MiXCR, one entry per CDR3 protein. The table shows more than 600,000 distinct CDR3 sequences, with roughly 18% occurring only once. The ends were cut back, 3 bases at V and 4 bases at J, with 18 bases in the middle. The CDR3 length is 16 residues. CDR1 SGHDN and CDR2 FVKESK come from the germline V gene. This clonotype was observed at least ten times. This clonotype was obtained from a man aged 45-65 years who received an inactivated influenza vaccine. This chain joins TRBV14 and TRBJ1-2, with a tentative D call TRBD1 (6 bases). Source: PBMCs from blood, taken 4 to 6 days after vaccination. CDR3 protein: CASSHRMRGQSYGYTF. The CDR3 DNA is TGTGCCAGCAGCCACCGGATGCGGGGGCAGAGCTATGGCTACACCTTC.